This TCR beta chain appears in the sequencing data of a study of beta chain features in type 1 diabetes. Whole-study findings and limits: Diminished insertions and augmented deletions at VDJ junctions characterized type 1 diabetes patients. There was a moderate but significant shortening of TCRB CDR3s in all four CD4+ subsets of Type 1 diabetes patients.

Turning to this clone: No antigen is known for it.

Every isolated RNA sample was fully reverse transcribed, so sequencing captured expressed TCRB transcripts. Clones were read by immunoSEQ multiplex PCR, and TCRdb kept only the in-frame ones, dropping some. The sample consists of about 160,000 clones, more than 60% of them appearing once. Looked up from germline, CDR1 is SGHRS and CDR2 is YFSETQ. The CDR3 contains 15 residues. V was shortened by 4 bases and J by 9 bases, with 17 bases between the two germline ends. This clonotype was sampled from a man younger than 40 with type 1 diabetes. The V gene is TRBV5-1, the J gene TRBJ1-6, with D perhaps TRBD1 (5 bases). Sequences were obtained from naive CD4+ T cells from blood. The CDR3 protein is CASSPSRGESSPLHF. CDR3 DNA: TGCGCCAGCAGCCCAAGTCGAGGGGAGAGTTCACCCCTCCACTTT.